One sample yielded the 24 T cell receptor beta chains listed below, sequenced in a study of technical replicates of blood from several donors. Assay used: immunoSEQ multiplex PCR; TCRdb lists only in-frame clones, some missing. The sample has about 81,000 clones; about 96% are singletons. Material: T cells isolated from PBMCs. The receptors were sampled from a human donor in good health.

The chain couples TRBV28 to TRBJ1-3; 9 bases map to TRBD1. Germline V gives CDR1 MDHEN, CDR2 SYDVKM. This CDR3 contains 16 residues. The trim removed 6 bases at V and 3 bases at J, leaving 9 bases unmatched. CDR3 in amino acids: CASSLGTGKFGNTIYF. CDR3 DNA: TGTGCCAGCAGCCTCGGGACAGGGAAGTTTGGAAACACCATATATTTT.

The CDR3 DNA reads TGCAGCGTTCAAGCGGGAGAAGCATATACGCAGTATTTT. Translating it yields CSVQAGEAYTQYF. The genes are TRBV29-1 and TRBJ2-3; 8 nucleotides line up with TRBD2. The CDR3 consists of 13 residues. V lost 5 bases to trimming and J lost 7 bases; unmatched junction nucleotides: 8. Germline values: CDR1 SQVTM, CDR2 ANQGSEA.

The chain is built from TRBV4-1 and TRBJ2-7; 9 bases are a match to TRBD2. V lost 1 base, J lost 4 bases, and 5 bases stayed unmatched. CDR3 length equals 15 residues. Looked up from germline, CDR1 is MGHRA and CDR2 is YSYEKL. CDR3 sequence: CASSQGSTSGYEQYF. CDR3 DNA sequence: TGCGCCAGCAGCCAAGGCAGTACTAGCGGGTACGAGCAGTACTTC.

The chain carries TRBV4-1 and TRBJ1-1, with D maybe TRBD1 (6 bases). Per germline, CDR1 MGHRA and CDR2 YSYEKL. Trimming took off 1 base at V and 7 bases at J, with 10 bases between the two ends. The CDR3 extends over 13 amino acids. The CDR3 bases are TGCGCCAGCAGCCAAGGGGGGCTTGGTGAAGCTTTCTTT. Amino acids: CASSQGGLGEAFF.

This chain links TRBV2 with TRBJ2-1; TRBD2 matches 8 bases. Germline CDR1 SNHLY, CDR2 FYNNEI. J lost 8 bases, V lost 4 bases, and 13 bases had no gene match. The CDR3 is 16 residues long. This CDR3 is CASSGVGTSYTDEQFF. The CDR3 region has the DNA TGTGCCAGCAGTGGGGTGGGGACTAGTTATACGGATGAGCAGTTCTTC.

CDR3 sequence reads: CASSQNYEQYF. The CDR3 coding sequence is TGTGCCAGCAGCCAGAACTACGAGCAGTACTTC. The V and J genes are TRBV5-4 and TRBJ2-7; D is uncertain. The germline V gene encodes CDR1 SGHNT and CDR2 YYREEE (reference sequence). The V end was cut by 4 bases, the J end by 3 bases, with 5 bases between. CDR3 length equals 11 residues.

This CDR3 is CASSKAAPTIDYGYTF. The CDR3 bases are TGTGCCAGCAGCAAAGCAGCCCCTACTATAGACTATGGCTACACCTTC. V usage is TRBV21-1 and J usage is TRBJ1-2. TRBV21-1 is a listed pseudogene. This CDR3 is built from 16 residues.

The CDR3 sequence is CASSLSPQQETQYF. The CDR3 DNA reads as TGTGCCAGCAGTTTATCTCCCCAGCAAGAGACCCAGTACTTC. The gene calls are TRBV6-5 and TRBJ2-5; D unclear. V shed 4 bases and J shed 2 bases, with 11 bases lying between them. Germline V lookup: CDR1 MNHEY, CDR2 SVGAGI. The length of the CDR3 is 14 residues.

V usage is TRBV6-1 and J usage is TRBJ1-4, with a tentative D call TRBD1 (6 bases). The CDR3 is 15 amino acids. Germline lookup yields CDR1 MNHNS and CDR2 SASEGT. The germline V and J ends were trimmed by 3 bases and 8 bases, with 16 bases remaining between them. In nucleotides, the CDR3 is TGTGCCAGCAGTGATTACAGGGATTCGGTGGAAAAACTGTTTTTT. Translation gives CASSDYRDSVEKLFF.

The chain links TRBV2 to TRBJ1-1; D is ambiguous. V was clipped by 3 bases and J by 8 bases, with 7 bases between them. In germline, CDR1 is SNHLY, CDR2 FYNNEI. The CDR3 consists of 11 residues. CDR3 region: CASSEFREAFF. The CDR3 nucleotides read TGTGCCAGCAGTGAGTTCCGGGAAGCTTTCTTT.

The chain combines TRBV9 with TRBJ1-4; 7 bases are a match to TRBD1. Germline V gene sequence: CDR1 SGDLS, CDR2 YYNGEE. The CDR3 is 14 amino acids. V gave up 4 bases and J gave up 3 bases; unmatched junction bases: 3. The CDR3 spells CASSSTGPNEKLFF. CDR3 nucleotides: TGTGCCAGCAGCTCGACAGGGCCTAATGAAAAACTGTTTTTT.

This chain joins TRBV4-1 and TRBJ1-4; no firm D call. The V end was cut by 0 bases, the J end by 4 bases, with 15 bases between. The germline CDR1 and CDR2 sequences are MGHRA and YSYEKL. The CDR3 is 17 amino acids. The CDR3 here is CASSQDLYRGNNEKLFF. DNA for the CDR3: TGCGCCAGCAGCCAAGATTTATACCGCGGTAATAATGAAAAACTGTTTTTT.

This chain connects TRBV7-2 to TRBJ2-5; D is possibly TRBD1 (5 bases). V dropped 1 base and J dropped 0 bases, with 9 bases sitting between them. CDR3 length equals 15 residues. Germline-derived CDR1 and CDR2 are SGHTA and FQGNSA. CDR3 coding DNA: TGTGCCAGCAGCTTAGTGACAGCGTACCAAGAGACCCAGTACTTC. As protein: CASSLVTAYQETQYF.

The DNA for the CDR3 is TGCGCCAGCAGCTTGGGCAGTAACACCGGGGAGCTGTTTTTT. This encodes CASSLGSNTGELFF. This chain connects TRBV5-1 to TRBJ2-2; the D is unclear. V lost 0 bases to trimming and J lost 2 bases, with 5 bases between them. The CDR3 spans 14 residues. Germline values: CDR1 SGHRS, CDR2 YFSETQ.

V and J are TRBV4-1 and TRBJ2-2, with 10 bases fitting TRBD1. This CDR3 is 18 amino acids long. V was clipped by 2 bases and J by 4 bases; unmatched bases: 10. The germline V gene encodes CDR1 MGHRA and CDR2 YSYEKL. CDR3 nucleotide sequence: TGCGCCAGCAGCCAAAGAAGCGCCAGACAGGGGGCCACCGGGGAGCTGTTTTTT. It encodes CASSQRSARQGATGELFF.

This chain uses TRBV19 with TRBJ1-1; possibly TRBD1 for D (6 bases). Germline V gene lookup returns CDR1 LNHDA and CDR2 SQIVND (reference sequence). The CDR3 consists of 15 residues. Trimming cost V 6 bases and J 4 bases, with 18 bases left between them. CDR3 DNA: TGTGCCAGTAGGCGTCCAGGGGCTCTTCTCACTGAAGCTTTCTTT. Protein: CASRRPGALLTEAFF.

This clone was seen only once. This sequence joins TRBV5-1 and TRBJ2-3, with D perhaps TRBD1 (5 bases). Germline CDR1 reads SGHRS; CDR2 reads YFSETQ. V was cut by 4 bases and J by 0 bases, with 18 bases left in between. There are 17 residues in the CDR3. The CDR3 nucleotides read TGCGCCAGCAGCACTACCACAGGTGCGTCTAGCACAGATACGCAGTATTTT. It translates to CASSTTTGASSTDTQYF.

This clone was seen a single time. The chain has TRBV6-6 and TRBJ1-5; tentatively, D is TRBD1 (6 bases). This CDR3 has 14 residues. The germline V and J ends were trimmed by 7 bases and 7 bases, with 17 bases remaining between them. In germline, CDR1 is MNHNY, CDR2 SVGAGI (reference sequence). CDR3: CASKLTGTGQPQHF. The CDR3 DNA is TGTGCCAGCAAGCTTACAGGGACGGGCCAGCCCCAGCATTTT.

The CDR3 here is CASSSPEDFEQYF. Written as DNA, the CDR3 is TGTGCCAGCAGTTCCCCCGAGGACTTCGAGCAGTACTTC. V is TRBV28 and J is TRBJ2-7, with D possibly TRBD2 on 5 matching bases. Looked up from germline, CDR1 is MDHEN and CDR2 is SYDVKM. The V gene lost 4 bases and the J gene lost 6 bases, with 13 bases spanning the gap. This CDR3 has 13 residues. The full variable domain, its missing parts supplied by reference TRBV28 and TRBJ2-7, is DVKVTQSSRYLVKRTGEKVFLECVQDMDHENMFWYRQDPGLGLRLIYFSYDVKMKEKGDIPEGYSVSREKKERFSLILESASTNQTSMYLCASSSPEDFEQYFGPGTRLTVT.

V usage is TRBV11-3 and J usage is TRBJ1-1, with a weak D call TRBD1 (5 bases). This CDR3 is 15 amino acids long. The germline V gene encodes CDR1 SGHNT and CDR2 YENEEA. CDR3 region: CATRRGRQRHTEAFF. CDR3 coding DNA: TGTGCGACCCGGCGGGGACGACAGAGGCACACTGAAGCTTTCTTT.

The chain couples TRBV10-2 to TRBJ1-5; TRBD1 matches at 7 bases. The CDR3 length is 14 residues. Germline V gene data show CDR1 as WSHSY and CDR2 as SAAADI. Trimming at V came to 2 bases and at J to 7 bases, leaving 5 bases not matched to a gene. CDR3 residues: CASSEEGARQPQHF. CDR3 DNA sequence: TGCGCCAGCAGTGAGGAGGGGGCCCGCCAGCCCCAGCATTTT.

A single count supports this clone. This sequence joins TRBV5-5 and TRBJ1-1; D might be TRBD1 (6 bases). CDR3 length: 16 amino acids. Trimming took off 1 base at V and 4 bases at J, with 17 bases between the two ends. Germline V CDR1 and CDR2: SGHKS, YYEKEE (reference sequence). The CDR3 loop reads CASSLQGAWGPTEAFF. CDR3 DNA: TGTGCCAGCAGCTTGCAGGGCGCGTGGGGGCCCACTGAAGCTTTCTTT.

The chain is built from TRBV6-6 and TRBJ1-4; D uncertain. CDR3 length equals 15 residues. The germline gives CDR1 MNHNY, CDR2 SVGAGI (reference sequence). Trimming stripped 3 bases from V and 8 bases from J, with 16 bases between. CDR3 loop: CASSYYGQRREKLFF. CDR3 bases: TGTGCCAGCAGTTATTATGGGCAGAGACGGGAAAAACTGTTTTTT.

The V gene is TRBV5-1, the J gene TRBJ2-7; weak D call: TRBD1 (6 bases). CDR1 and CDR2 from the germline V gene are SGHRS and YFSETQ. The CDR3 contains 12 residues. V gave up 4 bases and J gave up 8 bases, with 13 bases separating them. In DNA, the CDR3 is TGCGCCAGCAGCCTTGGGCAGGGGAAGCAGTACTTC. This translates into CASSLGQGKQYF.